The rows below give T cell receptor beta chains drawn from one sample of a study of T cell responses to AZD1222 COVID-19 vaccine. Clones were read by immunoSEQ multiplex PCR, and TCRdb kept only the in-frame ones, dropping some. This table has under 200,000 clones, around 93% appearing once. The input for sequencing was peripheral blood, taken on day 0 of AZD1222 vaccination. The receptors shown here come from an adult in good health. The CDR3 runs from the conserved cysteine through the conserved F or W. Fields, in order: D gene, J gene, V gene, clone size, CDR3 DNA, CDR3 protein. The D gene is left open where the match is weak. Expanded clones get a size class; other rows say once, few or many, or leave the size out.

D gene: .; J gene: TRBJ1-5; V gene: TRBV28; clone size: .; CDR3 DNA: TGTGCCAGCAGTTTGTTGGGTCAGCCCCAGCATTTT; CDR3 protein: CASSLLGQPQHF
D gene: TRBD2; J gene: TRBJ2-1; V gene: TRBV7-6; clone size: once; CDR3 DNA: TGTGCCAGCAGCTACTCAAGGGTTGGCGGGAGCCATGAGCAGTTCTTC; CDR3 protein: CASSYSRVGGSHEQFF
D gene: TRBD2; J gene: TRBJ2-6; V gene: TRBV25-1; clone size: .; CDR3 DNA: TGTGCCAGCAGGGGAGGGGAAACTGGGGCCAACGTCCTGACTTTC; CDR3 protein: CASRGGETGANVLTF
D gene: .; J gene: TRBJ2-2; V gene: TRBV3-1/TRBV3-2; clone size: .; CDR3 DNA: TGTGCCAGCAGCCAAGATATTCTCCCCGGGGAGCTGTTTTTT; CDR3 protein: CASSQDILPGELFF
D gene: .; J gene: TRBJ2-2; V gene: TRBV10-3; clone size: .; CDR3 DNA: TGTGCCATCAGTGGGACATCGGACACCGGGGAGCTGTTTTTT; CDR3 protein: CAISGTSDTGELFF
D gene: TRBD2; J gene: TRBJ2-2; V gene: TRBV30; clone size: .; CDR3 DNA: TGTGCCTGGATAGGGGCGGGAGTCCTGAACACCGGGGAGCTGTTTTTT; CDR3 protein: CAWIGAGVLNTGELFF
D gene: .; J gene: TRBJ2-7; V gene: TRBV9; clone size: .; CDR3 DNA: TGTGCCAGCAGCACCCGCGGGCAGGGGGGTAACGAGCAGTACTTC; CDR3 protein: CASSTRGQGGNEQYF
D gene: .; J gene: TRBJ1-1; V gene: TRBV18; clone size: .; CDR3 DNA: TGTGCCAGCTCACCACCGGAGGGGAACACTGAAGCTTTCTTT; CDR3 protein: CASSPPEGNTEAFF
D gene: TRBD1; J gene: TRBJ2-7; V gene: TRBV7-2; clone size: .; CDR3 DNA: TGTGCCAGCAGCCCGCTCCGACAGGGGGGTTACGAGCAGTACTTC; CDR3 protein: CASSPLRQGGYEQYF
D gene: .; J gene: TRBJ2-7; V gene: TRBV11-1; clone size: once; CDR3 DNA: TGTGCCAGCAGGGGGGGCTACGAGCAGTACTTC; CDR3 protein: CASRGGYEQYF
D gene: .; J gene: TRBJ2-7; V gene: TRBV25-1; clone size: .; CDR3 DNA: TGTGCCAGCAGTGGGGGACACTTTACCTACGAGCAGTACTTC; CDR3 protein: CASSGGHFTYEQYF
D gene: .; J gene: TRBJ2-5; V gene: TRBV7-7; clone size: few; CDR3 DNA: TGTGCTAGCAGCTTAGCTCCCACTGAGACCCAGTACTTC; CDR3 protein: CASSLAPTETQYF
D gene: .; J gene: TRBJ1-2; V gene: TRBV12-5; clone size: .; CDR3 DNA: TGTGCTAGTGGTTTGTCCCTCACCGAAATGGGGAACTATGGCTACACCTTC; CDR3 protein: CASGLSLTEMGNYGYTF
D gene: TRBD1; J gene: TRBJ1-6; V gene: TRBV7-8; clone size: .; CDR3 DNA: TGTGCCAGCAGCTTAGCCAGGAGACAGGGGAGTTCACCCCTCCACTTT; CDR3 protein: CASSLARRQGSSPLHF
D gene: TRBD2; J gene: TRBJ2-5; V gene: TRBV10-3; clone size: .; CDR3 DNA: TGTGCCATCGCCCGCCAGACTAGCGGGGGCCAAGAGACCCAGTACTTC; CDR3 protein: CAIARQTSGGQETQYF
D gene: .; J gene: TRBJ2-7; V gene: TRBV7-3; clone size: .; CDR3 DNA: TGTGCCAGCAGCTTAGAGGCCCCCGGGTACGAGCAGTACTTC; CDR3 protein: CASSLEAPGYEQYF
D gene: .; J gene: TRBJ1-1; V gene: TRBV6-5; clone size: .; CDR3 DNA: TGTGCCAGCAGTTATTGGGGGCCCACTGAAGCTTTCTTT; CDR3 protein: CASSYWGPTEAFF
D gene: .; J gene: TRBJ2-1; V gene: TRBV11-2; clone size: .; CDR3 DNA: TGTGCCAGCAGCTTAGTTCGCGTGGGAGTCGGTGAGCAGTTCTTC; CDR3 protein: CASSLVRVGVGEQFF
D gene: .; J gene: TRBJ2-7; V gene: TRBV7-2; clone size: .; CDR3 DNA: TGTGCCAGCAGCTTGGGCAGGGATCTTTACGAGCAGTACTTC; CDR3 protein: CASSLGRDLYEQYF
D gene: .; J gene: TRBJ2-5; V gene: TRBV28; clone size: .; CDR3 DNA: TGTGCCAGCAGTTTCATCAGGACAGTTTATCTAGGGGAAGAGACCCAGTACTTC; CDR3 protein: CASSFIRTVYLGEETQYF
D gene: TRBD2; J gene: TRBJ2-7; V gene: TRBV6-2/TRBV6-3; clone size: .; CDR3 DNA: TGTGCCAGCAGTCTCATAGCGGGAGGAGGGAAGTACGAGCAGTACTTC; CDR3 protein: CASSLIAGGGKYEQYF
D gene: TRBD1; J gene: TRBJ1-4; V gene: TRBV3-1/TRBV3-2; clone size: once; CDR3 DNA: TGTGCCAGCAGCCGACAGGGGCTAGCTAATGAAAAACTGTTTTTT; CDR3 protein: CASSRQGLANEKLFF
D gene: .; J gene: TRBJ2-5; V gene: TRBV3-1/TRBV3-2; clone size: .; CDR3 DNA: TGTGCCAGCAGCCAAGATGCCAGGGTTGAGACCCAGTACTTC; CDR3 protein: CASSQDARVETQYF
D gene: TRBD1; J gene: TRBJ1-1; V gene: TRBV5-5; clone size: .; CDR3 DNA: TGTGCCAGCAGCCGTCCCTATAGGGACAGGGGAAGGAGTGAAGCTTTCTTT; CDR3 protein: CASSRPYRDRGRSEAFF
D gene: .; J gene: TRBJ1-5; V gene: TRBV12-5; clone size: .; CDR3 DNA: TGTGCTAGTGGCCCCCAGGGATCGCGCCCCCAGCATTTT; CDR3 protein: CASGPQGSRPQHF
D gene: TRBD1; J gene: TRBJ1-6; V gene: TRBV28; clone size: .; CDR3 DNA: TGTGCCAGTGAGGGACAGGATAATTCACCCCTCCACTTT; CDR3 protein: CASEGQDNSPLHF
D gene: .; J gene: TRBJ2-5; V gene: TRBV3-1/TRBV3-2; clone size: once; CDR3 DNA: TGTGCCAGCAGCCAAGATGTAGGAGCGCCGCCGGGTCAGTACTTC; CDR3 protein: CASSQDVGAPPGQYF
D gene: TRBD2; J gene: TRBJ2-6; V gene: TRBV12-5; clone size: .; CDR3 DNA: TGTGCTAGTGGTTTGGTAGGGACTAGCGGGGTCTCTGGGGCCAACGTCCTGACTTTC; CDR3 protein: CASGLVGTSGVSGANVLTF
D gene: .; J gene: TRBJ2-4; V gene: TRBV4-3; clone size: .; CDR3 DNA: TGCGCCAGCGGCCAAGGTCAGACGCTAGCCAAAAACATTCAGTACTTC; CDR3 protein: CASGQGQTLAKNIQYF
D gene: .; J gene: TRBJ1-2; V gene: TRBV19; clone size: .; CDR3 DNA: TGTGCCAGTAGTAGGGAGGGCTATGGCTACACCTTC; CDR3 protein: CASSREGYGYTF
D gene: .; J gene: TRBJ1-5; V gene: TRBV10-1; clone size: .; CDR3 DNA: TGCGCCAGCAGTGATTTTGGGAATCAGCCCCAGCATTTT; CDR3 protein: CASSDFGNQPQHF
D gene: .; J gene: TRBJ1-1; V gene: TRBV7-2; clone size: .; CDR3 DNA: TGTGCCAGCAGCCCAGGACAGTGGGGGACTGAAGCTTTCTTT; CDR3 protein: CASSPGQWGTEAFF
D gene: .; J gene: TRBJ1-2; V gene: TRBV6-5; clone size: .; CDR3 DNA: TGTGCCAGCAGTTTAGACGCGGGATCTAACTATGGCTACACCTTC; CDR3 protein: CASSLDAGSNYGYTF
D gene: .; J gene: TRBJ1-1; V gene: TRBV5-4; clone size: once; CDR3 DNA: TGTGCCAGCAGCAGGGAGTCCGCGAAGTACGGAGGGGCTTTCTTT; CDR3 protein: CASSRESAKYGGAFF
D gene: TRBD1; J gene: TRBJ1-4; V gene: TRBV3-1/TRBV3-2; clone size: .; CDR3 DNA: TGTGCCAGCAGCCACGGACAGGGACGGGAAAAACTGTTTTTT; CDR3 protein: CASSHGQGREKLFF
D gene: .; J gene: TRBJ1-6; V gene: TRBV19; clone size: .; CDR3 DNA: TGTGCCAGTCGCCTCGCAGGGATGACTTCACCCCTCCACTTT; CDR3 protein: CASRLAGMTSPLHF
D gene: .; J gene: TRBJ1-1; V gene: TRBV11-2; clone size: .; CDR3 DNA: TGTGCCAGCAGCTTAGATGGGGGGTTGAACACTGAAGCTTTCTTT; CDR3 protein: CASSLDGGLNTEAFF
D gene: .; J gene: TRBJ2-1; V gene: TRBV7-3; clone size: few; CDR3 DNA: TGTGCCAGCAGCCCCCGGCGGAGCTCCTACAATGAGCAGTTCTTC; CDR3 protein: CASSPRRSSYNEQFF
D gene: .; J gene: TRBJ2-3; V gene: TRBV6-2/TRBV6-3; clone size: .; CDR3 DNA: TGTGCCAGCAGCCGACTTTCTAGCACAGATACGCAGTATTTT; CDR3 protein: CASSRLSSTDTQYF
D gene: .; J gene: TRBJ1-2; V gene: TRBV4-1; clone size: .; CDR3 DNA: TGCGCCAGCAGCCAAGAAGGGGGGGCCAATGGCTACACCTTC; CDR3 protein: CASSQEGGANGYTF
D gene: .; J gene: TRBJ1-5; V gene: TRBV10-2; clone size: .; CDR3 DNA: TGCGCCAGCAGCGCGGATCGGGGACGTCAGCCCCAGCATTTT; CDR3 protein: CASSADRGRQPQHF
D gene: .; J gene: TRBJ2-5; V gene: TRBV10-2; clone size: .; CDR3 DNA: TGCGCCAGCCGACCCCCGGGGCAAGAGACCCAGTACTTC; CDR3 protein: CASRPPGQETQYF
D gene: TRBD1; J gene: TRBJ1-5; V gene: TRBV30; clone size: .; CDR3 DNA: TGTGCCTGGAACAGGGGGCAGGGGCAGCCCCAGCATTTT; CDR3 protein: CAWNRGQGQPQHF
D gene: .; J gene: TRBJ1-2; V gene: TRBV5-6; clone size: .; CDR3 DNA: TGTGCCAGCAGCCTCGCGGTGGGGGACTATGGCTACACCTTC; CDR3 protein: CASSLAVGDYGYTF
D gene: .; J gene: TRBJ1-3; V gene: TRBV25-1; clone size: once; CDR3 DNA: TGTGCCAGCAGCCCCGCCCGAGGATTCTCTGGAAACACCATATATTTT; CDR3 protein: CASSPARGFSGNTIYF
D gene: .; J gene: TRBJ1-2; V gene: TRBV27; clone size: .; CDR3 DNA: TGTGCCAGCAGTCCTAAGACTAATTCCAACTATGGCTACACCTTC; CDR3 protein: CASSPKTNSNYGYTF
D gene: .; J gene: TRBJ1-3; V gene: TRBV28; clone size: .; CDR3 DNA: TGTGCCAGCAGTTCCCAAGTCGGGGGCTCTGGAAACACCATATATTTT; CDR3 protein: CASSSQVGGSGNTIYF
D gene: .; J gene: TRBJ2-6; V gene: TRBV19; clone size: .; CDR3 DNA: TGTGCCAGTAGTATAGATCGCACGAGGGATCTCTTCCTGAGGGGGGCCAACGTCCTGACTTTC; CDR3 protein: CASSIDRTRDLFLRGANVLTF
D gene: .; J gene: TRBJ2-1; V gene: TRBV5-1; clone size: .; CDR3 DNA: TGCGCCAGCAGCTTGGAGCAGGGGTTGTCCTACAATGAGCAGTTCTTC; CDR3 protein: CASSLEQGLSYNEQFF
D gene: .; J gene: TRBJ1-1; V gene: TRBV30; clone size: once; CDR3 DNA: TGTGCCTGGAGCACCACAGGGTTCGGCACTGAAGCTTTCTTT; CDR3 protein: CAWSTTGFGTEAFF
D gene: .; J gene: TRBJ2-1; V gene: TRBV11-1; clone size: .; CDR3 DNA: TGTGCCAGCAGCCCAGCAGGGACCGAAAATAAGCAGTTCTTC; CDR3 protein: CASSPAGTENKQFF
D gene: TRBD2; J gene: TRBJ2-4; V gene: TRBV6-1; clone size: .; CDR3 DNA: TGTGCCAGCAGTGAATACGGGCTAGCGGGAGGGCCAAACATTCAGTACTTC; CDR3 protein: CASSEYGLAGGPNIQYF
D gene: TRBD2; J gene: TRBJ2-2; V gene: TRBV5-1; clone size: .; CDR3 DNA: TGCGCCAGCAGCTCGGGACTAGCGGAGGGGGACACCGGGGAGCTGTTTTTT; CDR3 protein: CASSSGLAEGDTGELFF
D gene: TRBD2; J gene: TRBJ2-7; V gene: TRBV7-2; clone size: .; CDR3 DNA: TGTGCCAGCAGCTTAGGGCTACTAGCGGGAGACGAGCAGTACTTC; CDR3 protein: CASSLGLLAGDEQYF
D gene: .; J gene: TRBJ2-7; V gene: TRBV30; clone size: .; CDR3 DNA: TGTGCCTGGAGTGTTGTGGATTACTACGAGCAGTACTTC; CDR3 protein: CAWSVVDYYEQYF